Listed here are 21 T cell receptor beta chains from one sample, sequenced in a study of cytomegalovirus exposure and HLA in healthy donors. Primers: 60 Vbeta forward and 13 Jbeta reverse. Sequencing used immunoSEQ multiplex PCR; TCRdb keeps in-frame clones, though not all of them. The data show 200,000 to 250,000 clones, with roughly 90% seen just once and 0.9% to 1.1% held by the top ten. Sequencing used PBMCs. The source is a woman younger than 30 in good health and CMV-seronegative.

This clone was recorded only once. V usage is TRBV30 and J usage is TRBJ1-2, with a possible D match to TRBD1 (5 bases). Germline V CDR1 and CDR2: GTSNPN, SVGIG (reference sequence). The CDR3 runs 13 residues. With 6 bases removed from V and 4 bases from J, the gap between germline ends came to 15 bases. The CDR3, as DNA: TGTGCCTGCCTCGGGCGGGGCGGCTATGGCTACACCTTC. Protein product: CACLGRGGYGYTF.

The rearrangement joins TRBV4-3 to TRBJ1-2, with D possibly TRBD1 on 6 matching bases. This CDR3 comprises 16 residues. CDR1 LGHNA and CDR2 YSLEER come from the germline V gene. Trimming pared 1 base from V and 5 bases from J, leaving 17 bases between. In DNA form, the CDR3 reads TGCGCCAGCAGCCAAGCAACCGGGACAACTTTATATGGCTACACCTTC. This sequence encodes CASSQATGTTLYGYTF.

The chain has TRBV28 and TRBJ2-1; 10 bases are a match to TRBD2. This CDR3 comprises 17 residues. With V trimmed by 2 bases and J by 3 bases, 7 bases remained unmatched. The germline V gene encodes CDR1 MDHEN and CDR2 SYDVKM. CDR3 amino acids: CASSLISGRANYNEQFF. Here the CDR3 DNA reads TGTGCCAGCAGTTTAATAAGCGGGAGGGCCAACTACAATGAGCAGTTCTTC.

V is TRBV5-4 and J is TRBJ2-3; D call uncertain. Germline values: CDR1 SGHNT, CDR2 YYREEE (reference sequence). V was trimmed by 0 bases and J by 2 bases, leaving 4 bases between them. The CDR3 has 13 residues. The CDR3 reads CASSLDNTDTQYF. The CDR3 DNA reads as TGTGCCAGCAGCTTGGACAACACAGATACGCAGTATTTT.

CDR3 coding DNA: TGTGCCAGCAGCGTAGATGGGACAGGGAATCTGTCACCCCTCCACTTT. Protein: CASSVDGTGNLSPLHF. The chain combines TRBV9 with TRBJ1-6, with 9 nucleotides matching TRBD1. Unmatched junction bases numbered 8, after V lost 0 bases and J lost 10 bases. The germline gives CDR1 SGDLS, CDR2 YYNGEE. The CDR3 loop spans 16 amino acids.

The sample holds one count of this clone. The chain links TRBV5-1 to TRBJ2-5; 7 bases are a match to TRBD2. The CDR3 loop spans 15 amino acids. Looked up from germline, CDR1 is SGHRS and CDR2 is YFSETQ. Trimming took 1 base from V and 5 from J; bases not matched to a gene: 8. The CDR3 nucleotides read TGCGCCAGCAGCTTGAACACTGCCGGGGGGGAGACCCAGTACTTC. Its translation is CASSLNTAGGETQYF. Looking up the rest from reference TRBV5-1 and TRBJ2-5 gives the full variable domain: KAGVTQTPRYLIKTRGQQVTLSCSPISGHRSVSWYQQTPGQGLQFLFEYFSETQRNKGNFPGRFSGRQFSNSRSEMNVSTLELGDSALYLCASSLNTAGGETQYFGPGTRLLVL.

The V and J genes are TRBV1 and TRBJ1-1; the table assigns TRBD1, which was not confirmed against the DNA. TRBV1 is a documented pseudogene. The length of the CDR3 is 19 residues. The CDR3 region is CTSSQEGHRDQADNAEAFF. The CDR3 bases are TGCACCAGCAGCCAAGAGGGCCATCGAGACCAGGCTGATAATGCTGAAGCTTTCTTT.

The V and J genes are TRBV7-6 and TRBJ2-1, with 7 bases that match TRBD2. With 0 bases clipped from V and 0 bases from J, the junction kept 5 bases outside the gene matches. Germline V gene data show CDR1 as SGHVS and CDR2 as FNYEAQ. The CDR3 runs 17 residues. CDR3 loop: CASSLAPTSASYNEQFF. The CDR3 DNA reads as TGTGCCAGCAGCTTAGCGCCTACTAGCGCCTCCTACAATGAGCAGTTCTTC.

The chain joins TRBV21-1 to TRBJ2-7; TRBD2, the D gene given by the table, was not confirmed from the DNA. TRBV21-1 is deemed a pseudogene. The CDR3 spans 16 residues. DNA of the CDR3: TGTGCCAGCAGCAAAGGTTTCGGGAGCCACTTGGACGAGCAGTACTTC. It translates to CASSKGFGSHLDEQYF.

The chain has TRBV6-5 and TRBJ1-2; 9 bases are shared with TRBD1. V trimming: 6 bases; J trimming: 6 bases; junction bases outside the gene matches: 8. Germline V CDR1 and CDR2: MNHEY, SVGAGI. This CDR3 contains 14 residues. The CDR3 bases are TGTGCCAGCAGCCGGGACAGGGATAATCATGGCTACACCTTC. Protein sequence: CASSRDRDNHGYTF.

The V gene is TRBV30, the J gene TRBJ2-3, with 7 bases identical to TRBD2. J lost 4 bases, V lost 1 base, and 8 bases had no gene match. Germline V gene lookup returns CDR1 GTSNPN and CDR2 SVGIG (reference sequence). CDR3 length equals 15 residues. The CDR3 loop is CAWSELADIADTQYF. In nucleotides, the CDR3 is TGTGCCTGGAGTGAGCTAGCGGATATCGCAGATACGCAGTATTTT. Full variable domain (missing parts from reference TRBV30 and TRBJ2-3): SQTIHQWPATLVQPVGSPLSLECTVEGTSNPNLYWYRQAAGRGLQLLFYSVGIGQISSEVPQNLSASRPQDRQFILSSKKLLLSDSGFYLCAWSELADIADTQYFGPGTRLTVL.

The chain combines TRBV6-6 with TRBJ1-1, with 11 positions matching TRBD1. J was trimmed by 5 bases and V by 7 bases; bases with no gene match: 6. The CDR3 is 14 amino acids. CDR1 and CDR2 (germline): MNHNY, SVGAGI (reference sequence). The CDR3 here is CASNRDRGRTEAFF. The CDR3 nucleotides read TGTGCCAGCAACCGGGACAGGGGGAGGACTGAAGCTTTCTTT.

The chain has TRBV5-1 and TRBJ2-1; 11 nucleotides match TRBD1. CDR3 size: 16 residues. V lost 3 bases to trimming and J lost 3 bases; unmatched junction nucleotides: 5. In germline, CDR1 is SGHRS, CDR2 YFSETQ. In nucleotides, the CDR3 is TGCGCCAGCAGCTCGGGGACAGGGGGTATCTACAATGAGCAGTTCTTC. This translates into CASSSGTGGIYNEQFF.

The count of this clone is one. The chain joins TRBV7-2 to TRBJ2-7, with D maybe TRBD1 (6 bases). V was pared by 5 bases and J by 2 bases, with 13 bases between. Germline CDR1 SGHTA, CDR2 FQGNSA. The CDR3 runs 14 residues. The CDR3 reads CASSPYREAYEQYF. For the CDR3, the DNA is TGTGCCAGCAGCCCCTACAGGGAAGCCTACGAGCAGTACTTC. Drawing the rest from reference TRBV7-2 and TRBJ2-7, the complete variable domain is GAGVSQSPSNKVTEKGKDVELRCDPISGHTALYWYRQSLGQGLEFLIYFQGNSAPDKSGLPSDRFSAERTGGSVSTLTIQRTQQEDSAVYLCASSPYREAYEQYFGPGTRLTVT.

V gene TRBV7-8 combines with J gene TRBJ2-5, with 7 bases identical to TRBD2. This CDR3 comprises 13 residues. CDR1 and CDR2 (germline): SGHVS, FQNEAQ. After removal of 3 bases from V and 5 bases from J, the junction contained 3 bases not matched to a gene. In DNA, the CDR3 is TGTGCCAGCAGCTTCGGCGGGAGCGAGACCCAGTACTTC. Its protein is CASSFGGSETQYF.

This clone is a singleton in its sample. The chain recombines TRBV2 with TRBJ2-2; a weak D match, TRBD1 (6 bases). This CDR3 contains 15 residues. The germline V gene has CDR1 SNHLY and CDR2 FYNNEI. V lost 4 bases to trimming and J lost 8 bases, with 17 bases between them. This CDR3 reads CASSVDRWRSGELFF. DNA of the CDR3: TGTGCCAGCAGTGTCGACAGGTGGCGCTCGGGGGAGCTGTTTTTT.

The J gene is TRBJ2-1, the V gene TRBV29-1; 10 nucleotides line up with TRBD2. The CDR3 extends over 16 amino acids. Trimming removed 2 bases from V and 3 bases from J; junction bases left unmatched: 7. Germline CDR1 and CDR2: SQVTM and ANQGSEA. The DNA for the CDR3 is TGCAGCGTTGAACCGGGGACTAGCGATAACTACAATGAGCAGTTCTTC. This sequence encodes CSVEPGTSDNYNEQFF.

This clone showed up just a few times. The gene calls are TRBV7-2 and TRBJ2-7, with 7 bases identical to TRBD1. Germline V gene sequence: CDR1 SGHTA, CDR2 FQGNSA. V shed 4 bases, J shed 6 bases, and the junction held 6 bases outside the gene matches. This CDR3 has 13 amino acids. In DNA form, the CDR3 reads TGTGCCAGCAGCTCCCTCCGGGACAGCGAGCAGTACTTC. This gives the protein CASSSLRDSEQYF.

The V gene is TRBV5-8, the J gene TRBJ2-7; D is undetermined. There are 11 residues in the CDR3. V was trimmed by 1 base and J by 6 bases, leaving 5 bases between them. Germline V CDR1 and CDR2: SGHTS, YDEGEE. This CDR3 is CASSLSLEQYF. The CDR3 nucleotides are TGTGCCAGCAGCTTGTCTCTCGAGCAGTACTTC.

The gene calls are TRBV5-1 and TRBJ2-3, with 11 positions matching TRBD2. The V gene's germline CDR1 is SGHRS and CDR2 YFSETQ. The trim removed 4 bases at V and 4 bases at J, leaving 5 bases unmatched. CDR3 size: 15 residues. The CDR3 nucleotides are TGCGCCAGCAGCATGTTAGCGGGAGGGTCAGATACGCAGTATTTT. Protein: CASSMLAGGSDTQYF. Based on the CDR3 plus reference TRBV5-1 and TRBJ2-3, the full variable domain is KAGVTQTPRYLIKTRGQQVTLSCSPISGHRSVSWYQQTPGQGLQFLFEYFSETQRNKGNFPGRFSGRQFSNSRSEMNVSTLELGDSALYLCASSMLAGGSDTQYFGPGTRLTVL.

The chain is built from TRBV6-5 and TRBJ2-2; D call uncertain. In germline, CDR1 is MNHEY, CDR2 SVGAGI. V shed 4 bases and J shed 2 bases, with 2 bases lying between them. CDR3 length: 12 residues. The DNA for the CDR3 is TGTGCCAGCAGTTCAAACACCGGGGAGCTGTTTTTT. This encodes CASSSNTGELFF.